This T cell receptor beta chain is drawn from a study of early T cells in non-severe SARS-CoV-2 infection (dated by TCRdb to about 2021). Context from the whole study: Bulk RNA from unsorted whole blood was used for TCR sequencing, so alpha and beta chains could not be paired.

This was a case-control study nested in a cohort of healthcare workers in London, UK, who had nasopharyngeal swab PCR tests and blood samples taken every week. Healthcare workers were recruited during the week of the UK lockdown, between 23 and 31 March 2020, and followed weekly for up to roughly 16 weeks. This clonotype was counted ten times or more. Its antigen target is currently unknown. Nothing much larger sits one base from this clone, and base qualities are not available. The library was built by means of 5' RACE. TCRdb records NextSeq 500 as the sequencer. In the TCR library protocol, unique molecular identifiers were attached to individual cDNA molecules to correct for PCR bias and sequencing error. Both TCR alpha and beta chains were sequenced, and tight co-correlation was observed between alpha and beta sequence abundances in each sample. In the source study's methods: Decombinator V4 was used to annotate the V gene, J gene and CDR3 of the TCR sequences. Expanded TCRs were defined as changing significantly between any two time points under a Poisson model with p below 0.0001. TCR abundances were normalised to the total number of TCRs sequenced in each sample and reported as counts per million. MAIT TCRs were defined by TRAV1-2 paired with TRAJ12, TRAJ20 or TRAJ33, and iNKT TCRs by TRAV10 paired with TRAJ18. VDJdb, accessed on 1 November 2021, was searched for TCRs annotated for CMV, EBV and SARS-CoV-2, and TCRs annotated for more than one antigen were excluded. TCRdb trimmed the raw reads at Q25, called clones with MiXCR and kept productive beta chains. Identical CDR3 proteins give one entry, which carries the most common genes and DNA. TCRdb's processing, not the authors', yielded these V and J calls. For this sample there are approximately 83,000 distinct CDR3 sequences; around 15% appear just once. The ten largest account for under 4% of the sample.

General conclusions and limits of the study: VDJdb matching was skewed toward anti-spike CD8 responses, so virus-specific expansions were likely underestimated and private and CD4 specificities were missed.

Unmatched junction bases come to 6, with V trimmed by 4 bases and J by 4 bases. The CDR3, cysteine through phenylalanine, is 15 amino acids long. Only the CDR3 portion is preserved as DNA: 45 bases, with reading frame beginning at the first base. As encoded in the germline V gene, CDR1 is SGHTA while CDR2 is FQGTGA. This receptor was obtained from an adult who was a healthcare worker with PCR-confirmed SARS-CoV-2 infection or an uninfected control (not recorded which). Sequenced sample: whole blood. Recombination linked TRBV7-3 to TRBJ2-1; TRBD2 fits 8 bases in the junction. The base sequence is TGTGCCAGCAGCTCGGTAGCGGGGCAGTACAATGAGCAGTTCTTC. It is translated as CASSSVAGQYNEQFF.